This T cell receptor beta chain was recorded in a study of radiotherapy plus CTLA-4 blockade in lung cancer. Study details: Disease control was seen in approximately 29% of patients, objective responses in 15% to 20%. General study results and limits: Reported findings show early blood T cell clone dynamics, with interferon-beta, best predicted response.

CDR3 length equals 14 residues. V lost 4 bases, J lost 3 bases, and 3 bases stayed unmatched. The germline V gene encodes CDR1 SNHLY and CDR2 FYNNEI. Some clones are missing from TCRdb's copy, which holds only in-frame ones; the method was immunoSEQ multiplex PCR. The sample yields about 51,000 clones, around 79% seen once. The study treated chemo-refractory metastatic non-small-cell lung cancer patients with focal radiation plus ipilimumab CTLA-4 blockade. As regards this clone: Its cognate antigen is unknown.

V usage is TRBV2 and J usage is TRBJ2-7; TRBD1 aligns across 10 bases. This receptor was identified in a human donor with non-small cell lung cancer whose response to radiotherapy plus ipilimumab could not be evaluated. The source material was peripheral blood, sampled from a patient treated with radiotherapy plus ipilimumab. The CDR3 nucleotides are TGTGCCAGCAGTGCCGGACAGGGGGGCTACGAGCAGTACTTC. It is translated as CASSAGQGGYEQYF.